This T cell receptor (beta chain) appears in the sequencing data of a study of cytotoxic CD8 clonotypes in ibrutinib-treated CLL. Overall study: The taking of response samples occurred after a median about 13 months of treatment, with a range of 6 to 36.

Comment on this clone: The antigen is undetermined.

This CDR3 has 12 residues. Trimming took off 9 bases at V and 9 bases at J, with 15 bases between the two ends. CDR1 and CDR2 (germline): LNHDA, SQIVND (reference sequence). The table came from immunoSEQ multiplex PCR; TCRdb's copy has only in-frame clones and leaves some out. This sample yields approximately 170,000 clones, of which 70% to 90% are seen a single time; 3% to 3.5% belongs to the top ten. Study-level findings and limits: Baseline levels were approached again at progression, after clonality had risen at ibrutinib response. Public clonotypes, rarely seen, contracted or held steady on treatment. Against age-matched healthy donors, baseline clonality ran higher and tracked circulating CD8+ T-cell counts.

The sequence was obtained from a human donor with chronic lymphocytic leukemia. Here the sequenced sample was PBMCs, taken at disease progression, from a patient treated with ibrutinib. J is TRBJ2-1 and V is TRBV19; no clear D gene. For the CDR3, the DNA is TGTGCCAGCGGGCCCAGCGAGCCTGAGCAGTTCTTC. It codes for CASGPSEPEQFF.